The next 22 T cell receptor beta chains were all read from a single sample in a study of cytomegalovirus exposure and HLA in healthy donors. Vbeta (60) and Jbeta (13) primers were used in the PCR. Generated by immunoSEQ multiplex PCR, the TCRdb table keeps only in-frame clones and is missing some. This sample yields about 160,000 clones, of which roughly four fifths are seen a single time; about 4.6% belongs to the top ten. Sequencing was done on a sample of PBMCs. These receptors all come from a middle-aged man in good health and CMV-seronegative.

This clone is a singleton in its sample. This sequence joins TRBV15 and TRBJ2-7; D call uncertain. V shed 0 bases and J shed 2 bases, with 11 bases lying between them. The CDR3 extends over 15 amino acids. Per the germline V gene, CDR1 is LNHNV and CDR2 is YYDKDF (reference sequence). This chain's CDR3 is CATSRDIQSTYEQYF. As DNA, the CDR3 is TGTGCCACCAGCAGAGACATACAGTCTACCTACGAGCAGTACTTC.

The CDR3 sequence: CASSGFSGSLSGNTIYF. As DNA, the CDR3 is TGTGCCAGCAGTGGCTTCTCCGGGAGTCTGAGTGGAAACACCATATATTTT. This chain uses TRBV2 with TRBJ1-3, with no clear D. Germline assignment: CDR1 SNHLY and CDR2 FYNNEI. The CDR3 has 17 amino acids. V dropped 4 bases and J dropped 3 bases, with 19 bases sitting between them.

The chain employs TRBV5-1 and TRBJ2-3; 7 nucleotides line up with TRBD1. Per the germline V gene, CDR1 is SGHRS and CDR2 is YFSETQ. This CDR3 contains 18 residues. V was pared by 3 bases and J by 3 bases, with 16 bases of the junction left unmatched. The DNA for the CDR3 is TGCGCCAGCAGCTCAAATGCAGGGACAGCCCGTGGGACAGATACGCAGTATTTT. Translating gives CASSSNAGTARGTDTQYF.

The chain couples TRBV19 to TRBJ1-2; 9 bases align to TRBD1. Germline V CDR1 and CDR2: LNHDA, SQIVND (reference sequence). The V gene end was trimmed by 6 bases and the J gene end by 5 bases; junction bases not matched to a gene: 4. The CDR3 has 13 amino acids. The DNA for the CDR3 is TGTGCCAGTAGGGGACAGGGCGGTTATGGCTACACCTTC. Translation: CASRGQGGYGYTF. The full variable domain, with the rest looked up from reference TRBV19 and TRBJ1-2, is DGGITQSPKYLFRKEGQNVTLSCEQNLNHDAMYWYRQDPGQGLRLIYYSQIVNDFQKGDIAEGYSVSREKKESFPLTVTSAQKNPTAFYLCASRGQGGYGYTFGSGTRLTVV.

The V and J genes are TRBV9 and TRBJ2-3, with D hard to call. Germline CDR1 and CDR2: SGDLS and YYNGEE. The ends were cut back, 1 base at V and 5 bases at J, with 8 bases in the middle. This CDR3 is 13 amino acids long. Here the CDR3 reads CASSVSSRDTQYF. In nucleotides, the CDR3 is TGTGCCAGCAGCGTATCTTCGAGAGATACGCAGTATTTT. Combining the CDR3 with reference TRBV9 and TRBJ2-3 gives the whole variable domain DSGVTQTPKHLITATGQRVTLRCSPRSGDLSVYWYQQSLDQGLQFLIQYYNGEERAKGNILERFSAQQFPDLHSELNLSSLELGDSALYFCASSVSSRDTQYFGPGTRLTVL.

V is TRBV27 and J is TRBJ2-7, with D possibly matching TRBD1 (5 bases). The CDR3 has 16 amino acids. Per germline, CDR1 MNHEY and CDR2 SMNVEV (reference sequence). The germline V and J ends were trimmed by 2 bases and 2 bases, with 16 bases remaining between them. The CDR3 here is CASSLQGFGATYEQYF. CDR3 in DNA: TGTGCCAGCAGTTTACAGGGATTTGGGGCTACCTACGAGCAGTACTTC.

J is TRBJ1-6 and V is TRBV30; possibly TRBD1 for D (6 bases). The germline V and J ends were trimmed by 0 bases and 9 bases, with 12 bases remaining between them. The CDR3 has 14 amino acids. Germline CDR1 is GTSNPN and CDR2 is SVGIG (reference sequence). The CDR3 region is CAWSVLQGGSPLHF. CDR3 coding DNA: TGTGCCTGGAGTGTACTACAGGGCGGTTCACCCCTCCACTTT.

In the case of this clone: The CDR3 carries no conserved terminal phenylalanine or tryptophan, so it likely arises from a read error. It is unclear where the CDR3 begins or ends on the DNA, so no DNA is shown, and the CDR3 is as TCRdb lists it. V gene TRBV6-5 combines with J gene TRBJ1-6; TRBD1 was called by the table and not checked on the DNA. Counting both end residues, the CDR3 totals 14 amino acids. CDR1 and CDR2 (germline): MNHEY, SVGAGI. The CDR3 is CASSTGGTGVPLFY.

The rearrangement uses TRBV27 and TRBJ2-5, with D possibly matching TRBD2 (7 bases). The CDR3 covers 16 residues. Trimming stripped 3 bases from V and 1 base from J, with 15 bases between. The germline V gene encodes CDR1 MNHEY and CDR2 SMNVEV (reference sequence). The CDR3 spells CASSFRWGGGQETQYF. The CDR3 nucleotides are TGTGCCAGCAGTTTTAGGTGGGGAGGGGGCCAAGAGACCCAGTACTTC.

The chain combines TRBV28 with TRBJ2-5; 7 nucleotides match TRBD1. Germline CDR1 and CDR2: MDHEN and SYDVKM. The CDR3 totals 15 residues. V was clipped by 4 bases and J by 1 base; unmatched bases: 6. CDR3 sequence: CASSSQGVGQETQYF. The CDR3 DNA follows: TGTGCCAGCAGTTCCCAGGGGGTAGGCCAAGAGACCCAGTACTTC.

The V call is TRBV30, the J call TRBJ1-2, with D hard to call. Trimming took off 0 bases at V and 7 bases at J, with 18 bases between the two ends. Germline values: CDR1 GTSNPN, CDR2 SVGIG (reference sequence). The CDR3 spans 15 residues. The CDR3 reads CAWSVKSATARGYTF. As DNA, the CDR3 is TGTGCCTGGAGTGTAAAGAGCGCGACGGCGCGTGGCTACACCTTC.

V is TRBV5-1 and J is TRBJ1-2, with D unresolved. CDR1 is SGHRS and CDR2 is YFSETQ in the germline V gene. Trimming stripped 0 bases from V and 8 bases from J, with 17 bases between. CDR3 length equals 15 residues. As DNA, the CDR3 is TGCGCCAGCAGCTTGGTTTCGCAGGATCTAATCGGCTACACCTTC. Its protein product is CASSLVSQDLIGYTF.

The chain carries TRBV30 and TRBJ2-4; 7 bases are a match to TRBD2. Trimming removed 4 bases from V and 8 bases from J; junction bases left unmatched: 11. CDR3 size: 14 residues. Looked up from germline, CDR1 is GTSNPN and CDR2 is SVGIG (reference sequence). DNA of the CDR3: TGTGCCTGGACGGGAGGCGTCAGGGCAGACATTCAGTACTTC. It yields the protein CAWTGGVRADIQYF.

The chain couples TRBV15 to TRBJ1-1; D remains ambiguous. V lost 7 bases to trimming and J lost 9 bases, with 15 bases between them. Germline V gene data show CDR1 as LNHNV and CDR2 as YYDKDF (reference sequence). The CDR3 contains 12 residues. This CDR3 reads CATNVPPGKAFF. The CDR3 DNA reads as TGTGCCACCAACGTCCCCCCCGGGAAAGCTTTCTTT.

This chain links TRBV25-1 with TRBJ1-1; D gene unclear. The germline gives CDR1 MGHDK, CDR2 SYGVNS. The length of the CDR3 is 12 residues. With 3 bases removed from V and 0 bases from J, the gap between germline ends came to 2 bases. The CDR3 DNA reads TGTGCCAGCAGTGACGTGAACACTGAAGCTTTCTTT. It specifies CASSDVNTEAFF. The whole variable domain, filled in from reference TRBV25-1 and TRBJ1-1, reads EADIYQTPRYLVIGTGKKITLECSQTMGHDKMYWYQQDPGMELHLIHYSYGVNSTEKGDLSSESTVSRIRTEHFPLTLESARPSHTSQYLCASSDVNTEAFFGQGTRLTVV.

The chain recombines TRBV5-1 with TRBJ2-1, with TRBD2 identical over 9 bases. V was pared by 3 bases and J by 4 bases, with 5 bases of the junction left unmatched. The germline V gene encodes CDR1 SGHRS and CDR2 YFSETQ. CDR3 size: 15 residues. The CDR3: CASSSTTSGYNEQFF. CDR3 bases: TGCGCCAGCAGCTCAACGACTAGCGGATACAATGAGCAGTTCTTC.

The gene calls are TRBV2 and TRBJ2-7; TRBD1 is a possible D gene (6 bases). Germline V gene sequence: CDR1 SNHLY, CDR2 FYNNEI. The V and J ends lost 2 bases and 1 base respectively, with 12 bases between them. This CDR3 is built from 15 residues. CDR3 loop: CASSEQGRGSYEQYF. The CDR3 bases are TGTGCCAGCAGTGAACAGGGGCGCGGGTCCTACGAGCAGTACTTC.

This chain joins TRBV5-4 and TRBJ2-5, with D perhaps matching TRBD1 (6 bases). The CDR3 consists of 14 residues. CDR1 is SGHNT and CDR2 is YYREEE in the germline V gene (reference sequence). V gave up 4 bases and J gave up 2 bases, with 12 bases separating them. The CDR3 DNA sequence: TGTGCCAGCAGCCTAGGGGGTGGGCAAGAGACCCAGTACTTC. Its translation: CASSLGGGQETQYF. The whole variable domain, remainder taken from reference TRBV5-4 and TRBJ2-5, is ETGVTQSPTHLIKTRGQQVTLRCSSQSGHNTVSWYQQALGQGPQFIFQYYREEENGRGNFPPRFSGLQFPNYSSELNVNALELDDSALYLCASSLGGGQETQYFGPGTRLLVL.

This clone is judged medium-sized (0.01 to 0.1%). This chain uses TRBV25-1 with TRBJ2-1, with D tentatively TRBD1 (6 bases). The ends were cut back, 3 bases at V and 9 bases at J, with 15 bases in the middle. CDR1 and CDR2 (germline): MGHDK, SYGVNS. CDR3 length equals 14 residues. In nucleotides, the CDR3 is TGTGCCAGCAGTGACTGGGCAGGGGTGGGTGAGCAGTTCTTC. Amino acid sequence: CASSDWAGVGEQFF.

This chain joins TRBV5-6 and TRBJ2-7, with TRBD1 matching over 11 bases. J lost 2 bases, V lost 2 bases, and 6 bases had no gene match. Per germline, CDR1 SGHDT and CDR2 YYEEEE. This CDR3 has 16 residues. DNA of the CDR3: TGTGCCAGCAGCTTAAAGGACAGGGGGCCTACCTACGAGCAGTACTTC. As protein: CASSLKDRGPTYEQYF.

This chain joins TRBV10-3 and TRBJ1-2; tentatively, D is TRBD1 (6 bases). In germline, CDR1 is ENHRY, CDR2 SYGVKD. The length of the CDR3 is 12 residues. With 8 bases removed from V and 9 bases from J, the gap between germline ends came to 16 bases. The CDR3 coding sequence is TGTGCCATCTCCCCACAGGGTTGGAGCTACACCTTC. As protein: CAISPQGWSYTF.

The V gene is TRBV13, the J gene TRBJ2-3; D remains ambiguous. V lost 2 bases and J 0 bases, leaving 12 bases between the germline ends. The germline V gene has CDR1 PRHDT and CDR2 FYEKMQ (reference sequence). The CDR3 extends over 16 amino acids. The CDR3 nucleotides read TGTGCCAGCAGCTTACTTCCGGCGACTAGCACAGATACGCAGTATTTT. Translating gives CASSLLPATSTDTQYF.